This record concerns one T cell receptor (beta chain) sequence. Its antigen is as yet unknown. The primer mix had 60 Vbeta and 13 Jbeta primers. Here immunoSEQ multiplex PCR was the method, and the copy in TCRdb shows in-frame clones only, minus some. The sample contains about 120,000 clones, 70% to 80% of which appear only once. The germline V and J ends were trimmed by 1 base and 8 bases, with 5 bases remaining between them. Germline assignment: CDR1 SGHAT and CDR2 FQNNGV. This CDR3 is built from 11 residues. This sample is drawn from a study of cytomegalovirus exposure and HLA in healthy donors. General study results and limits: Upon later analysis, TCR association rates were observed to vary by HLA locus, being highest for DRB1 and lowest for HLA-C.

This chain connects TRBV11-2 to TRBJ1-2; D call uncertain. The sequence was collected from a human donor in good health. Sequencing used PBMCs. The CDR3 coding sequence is TGTGCCAGCAGCTTAGGTGGCGGCTACACCTTC. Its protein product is CASSLGGGYTF.